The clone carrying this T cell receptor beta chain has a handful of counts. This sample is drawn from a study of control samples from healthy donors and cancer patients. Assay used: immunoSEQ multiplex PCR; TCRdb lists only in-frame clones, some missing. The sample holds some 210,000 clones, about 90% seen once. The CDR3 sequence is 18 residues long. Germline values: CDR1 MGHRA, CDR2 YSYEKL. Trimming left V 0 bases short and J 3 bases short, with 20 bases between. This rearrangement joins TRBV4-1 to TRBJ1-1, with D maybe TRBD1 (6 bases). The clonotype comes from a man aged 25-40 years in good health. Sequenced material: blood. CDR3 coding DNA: TGCGCCAGCAGCCAAGACACAGGGCCCGACCAAAGGGACACTGAAGCTTTCTTT. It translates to CASSQDTGPDQRDTEAFF.